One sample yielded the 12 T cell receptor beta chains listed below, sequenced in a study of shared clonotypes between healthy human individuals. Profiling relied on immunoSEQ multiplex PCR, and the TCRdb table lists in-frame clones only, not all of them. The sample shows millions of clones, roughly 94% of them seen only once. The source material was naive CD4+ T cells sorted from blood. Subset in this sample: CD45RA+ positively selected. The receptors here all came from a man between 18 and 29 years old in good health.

DNA for the CDR3: TGTGCCAGCAGCGCTGGACAGGGGACGAATCAGCCCCAGCATTTT. Protein product: CASSAGQGTNQPQHF. This rearrangement joins TRBV9 to TRBJ1-5, with 9 bases matching TRBD1. The germline CDR1 and CDR2 sequences are SGDLS and YYNGEE. This CDR3 contains 15 residues. The junction had 5 bases not matched to a gene; V was cut back by 3 bases and J by 4 bases.

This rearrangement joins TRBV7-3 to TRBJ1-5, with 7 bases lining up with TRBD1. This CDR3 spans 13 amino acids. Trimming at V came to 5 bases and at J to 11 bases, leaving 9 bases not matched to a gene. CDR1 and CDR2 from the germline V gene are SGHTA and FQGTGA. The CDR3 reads CASSTTGTRSQHF. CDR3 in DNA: TGTGCCAGCAGCACGACAGGGACTCGGTCCCAGCATTTT.

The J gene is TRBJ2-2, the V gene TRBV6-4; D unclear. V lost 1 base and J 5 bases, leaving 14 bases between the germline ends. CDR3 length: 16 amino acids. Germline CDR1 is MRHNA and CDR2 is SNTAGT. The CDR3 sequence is CASSDYRYPRTGELFF. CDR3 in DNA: TGTGCCAGCAGTGACTATCGATATCCGCGGACCGGGGAGCTGTTTTTT.

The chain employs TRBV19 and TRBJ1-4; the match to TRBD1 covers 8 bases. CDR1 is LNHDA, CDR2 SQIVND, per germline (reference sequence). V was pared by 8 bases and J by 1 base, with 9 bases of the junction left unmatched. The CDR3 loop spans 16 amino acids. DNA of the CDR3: TGTGCCAGTGGACGACAGGGGCCCGGAACTAATGAAAAACTGTTTTTT. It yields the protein CASGRQGPGTNEKLFF. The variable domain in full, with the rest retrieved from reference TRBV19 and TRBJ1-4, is DGGITQSPKYLFRKEGQNVTLSCEQNLNHDAMYWYRQDPGQGLRLIYYSQIVNDFQKGDIAEGYSVSREKKESFPLTVTSAQKNPTAFYLCASGRQGPGTNEKLFFGSGTQLSVL.

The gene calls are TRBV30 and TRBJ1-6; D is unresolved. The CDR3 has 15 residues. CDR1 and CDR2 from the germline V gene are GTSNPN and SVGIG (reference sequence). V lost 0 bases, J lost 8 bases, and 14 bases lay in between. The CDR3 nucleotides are TGTGCCTGGAGTGTACTTAGAGCGAGGGATTCACCCCTCCACTTT. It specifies CAWSVLRARDSPLHF.

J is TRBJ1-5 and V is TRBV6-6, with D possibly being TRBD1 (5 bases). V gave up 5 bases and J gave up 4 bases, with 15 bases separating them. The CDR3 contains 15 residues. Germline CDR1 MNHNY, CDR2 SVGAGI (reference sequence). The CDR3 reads CASSHGRDRNQPQHF. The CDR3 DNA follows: TGTGCCAGCAGTCACGGACGGGACCGGAATCAGCCCCAGCATTTT.

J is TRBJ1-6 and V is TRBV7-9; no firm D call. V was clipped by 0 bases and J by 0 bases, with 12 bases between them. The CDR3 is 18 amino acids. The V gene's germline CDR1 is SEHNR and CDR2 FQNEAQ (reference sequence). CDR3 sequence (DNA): TGTGCCAGCAGCTTAGCCTCTGTTGGAAGCTCCTATAATTCACCCCTCCACTTT. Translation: CASSLASVGSSYNSPLHF.

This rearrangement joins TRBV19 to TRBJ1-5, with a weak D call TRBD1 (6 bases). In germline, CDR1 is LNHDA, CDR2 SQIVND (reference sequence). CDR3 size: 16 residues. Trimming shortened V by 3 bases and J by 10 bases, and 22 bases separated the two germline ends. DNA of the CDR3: TGTGCCAGTAGTATGAGAGGGGGACCACGAGCAGGTCCCCAGCATTTT. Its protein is CASSMRGGPRAGPQHF.

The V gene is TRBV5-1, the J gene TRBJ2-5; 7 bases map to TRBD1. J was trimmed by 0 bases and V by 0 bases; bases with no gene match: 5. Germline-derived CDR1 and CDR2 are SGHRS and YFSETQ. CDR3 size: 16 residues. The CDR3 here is CASSLVTGTHQETQYF. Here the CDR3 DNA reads TGCGCCAGCAGCTTGGTGACAGGGACCCACCAAGAGACCCAGTACTTC. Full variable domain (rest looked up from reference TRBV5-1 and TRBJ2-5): KAGVTQTPRYLIKTRGQQVTLSCSPISGHRSVSWYQQTPGQGLQFLFEYFSETQRNKGNFPGRFSGRQFSNSRSEMNVSTLELGDSALYLCASSLVTGTHQETQYFGPGTRLLVL.

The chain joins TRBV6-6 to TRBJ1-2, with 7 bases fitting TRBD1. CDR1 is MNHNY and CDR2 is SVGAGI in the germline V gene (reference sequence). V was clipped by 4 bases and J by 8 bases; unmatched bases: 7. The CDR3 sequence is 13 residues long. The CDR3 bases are TGTGCCAGCAGTTTAACAGGGGCTGGAGGCTACACCTTC. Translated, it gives CASSLTGAGGYTF.

For the CDR3, the DNA is TGTGCCAGCAGTCCAACCCCTAAACAGGGGAATGAGCAGTTCTTC. This sequence encodes CASSPTPKQGNEQFF. This sequence joins TRBV6-5 and TRBJ2-1; 7 positions match TRBD1. From germline, CDR1 is MNHEY and CDR2 SVGAGI. The CDR3 totals 15 residues. J was trimmed by 7 bases and V by 5 bases; bases with no gene match: 11.

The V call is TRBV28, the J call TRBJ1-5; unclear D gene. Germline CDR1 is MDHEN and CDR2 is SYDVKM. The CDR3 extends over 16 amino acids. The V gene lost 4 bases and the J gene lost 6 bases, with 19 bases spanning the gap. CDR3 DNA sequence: TGTGCCAGCAGTTCCTCCTCCCAGGACCATCGTCAGCCCCAGCATTTT. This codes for CASSSSSQDHRQPQHF.